Reported below is one TCR beta chain. Germline CDR1 reads MGHDK; CDR2 reads SYGVNS. The junction had 10 bases not matched to a gene; V was cut back by 2 bases and J by 9 bases. The CDR3 loop spans 15 amino acids. These data originate in a study of shared clonotypes between healthy human individuals. Across several immunoSEQ plates, the genomic DNA of each subset was split evenly. Here immunoSEQ multiplex PCR was the method, and the copy in TCRdb shows in-frame clones only, minus some. The sample consists of over a million clones, around 98.5% of them appearing once. The rearrangement uses TRBV25-1 and TRBJ2-1; 7 bases align to TRBD2. The source is a man between 25 and 39 years old in good health. Sequenced material: naive CD4+ T cells sorted from blood. Stated subset: CD45RA+ positively selected. The CDR3 coding sequence is TGTGCCAGCAGTGAAGCCACTGGGTCGGGGGGTGAGCAGTTCTTC. Residues: CASSEATGSGGEQFF.